This is a list of T cell receptor beta chains from one sample in a study of blood T cells in healthy people across ages. TCRdb analysed the 5' RACE reads with MiXCR anew, one entry per CDR3 protein. The repertoire holds about 970,000 distinct CDR3 sequences, with roughly 47% as singletons. The sample comprised blood. These receptors all stem from a woman aged 55-70 years in good health. Each CDR3 is given with its conserved first and last residue. Fields, in order: clone size, D gene, CDR3 length, V gene, J gene, CDR3 DNA, CDR3 protein. D genes are given only for firm matches. Not every row has a clone size; where given, it reads once, few, many or a size class.

clone size: NA
D gene: TRBD1
CDR3 length: 15
V gene: TRBV25-1
J gene: TRBJ2-7
CDR3 DNA: TGTGCCAGCAGTGACCCCGGGACAGGGTACTACGAGCAGTACTTC
CDR3 protein: CASSDPGTGYYEQYF

clone size: NA
D gene: TRBD1
CDR3 length: 14
V gene: TRBV20-1
J gene: TRBJ1-5
CDR3 DNA: TGCAGTGCTTGGACAGGCCAAAGCAATCAGCCCCAGCATTTT
CDR3 protein: CSAWTGQSNQPQHF

clone size: NA
D gene: NA
CDR3 length: 14
V gene: TRBV6-2/TRBV6-3
J gene: TRBJ1-2
CDR3 DNA: TGTGCCAGCAGCCTAACCGGGACTTTAGAAGGCTACACCTTC
CDR3 protein: CASSLTGTLEGYTF

clone size: NA
D gene: NA
CDR3 length: 12
V gene: TRBV3-1
J gene: TRBJ1-4
CDR3 DNA: TGTGCCAGCAGCCAAAGCAAGGGGAAACTGTTTTTT
CDR3 protein: CASSQSKGKLFF

clone size: NA
D gene: TRBD2
CDR3 length: 18
V gene: TRBV11-2
J gene: TRBJ2-1
CDR3 DNA: TGTGCCAGCAGCTTCGTCCCCGACTTGACTAGCGAGTACAATGAGCAGTTCTTC
CDR3 protein: CASSFVPDLTSEYNEQFF

clone size: few
D gene: TRBD2
CDR3 length: 15
V gene: TRBV2
J gene: TRBJ2-5
CDR3 DNA: TGTGCCAGCAGTTTGAGCGGGAGTTCCCAAGAGACCCAGTACTTC
CDR3 protein: CASSLSGSSQETQYF

clone size: few
D gene: NA
CDR3 length: 13
V gene: TRBV7-2
J gene: TRBJ1-2
CDR3 DNA: TGTGCCAGCAGCCGGGAGCGGCGCTATGGCTACACCTTC
CDR3 protein: CASSRERRYGYTF

clone size: few
D gene: NA
CDR3 length: 16
V gene: TRBV12-3/TRBV12-4
J gene: TRBJ2-6
CDR3 DNA: TGTGCCAGCAGGGCGGAACGTTACTCTGGGGCCAACGTCCTGACTTTC
CDR3 protein: CASRAERYSGANVLTF

clone size: NA
D gene: TRBD2
CDR3 length: 15
V gene: TRBV27
J gene: TRBJ2-1
CDR3 DNA: TGTGCCAGCAGTAGCGGGACTAGAGCCTACAATGAGCAGTTCTTC
CDR3 protein: CASSSGTRAYNEQFF

clone size: NA
D gene: NA
CDR3 length: 15
V gene: TRBV3-1
J gene: TRBJ2-7
CDR3 DNA: TGTGCCAGCAGCCAACTGGGACTCTATTCCTACGAGCAGTACTTC
CDR3 protein: CASSQLGLYSYEQYF

clone size: NA
D gene: NA
CDR3 length: 11
V gene: TRBV5-1
J gene: TRBJ2-1
CDR3 DNA: TGCGCCAGCAGCAGCCTGGGCCACCAGTTCTTC
CDR3 protein: CASSSLGHQFF

clone size: few
D gene: NA
CDR3 length: 13
V gene: TRBV29-1
J gene: TRBJ1-2
CDR3 DNA: TGCAGCGTCGGCCCGGTTTTCGGGGGTGGCTACACCTTC
CDR3 protein: CSVGPVFGGGYTF

clone size: many
D gene: TRBD1
CDR3 length: 14
V gene: TRBV7-9
J gene: TRBJ2-7
CDR3 DNA: TGCGCCAGCAGCTTAAGGACAGGGGGGTACGAGCAGTACTTC
CDR3 protein: CASSLRTGGYEQYF

clone size: few
D gene: NA
CDR3 length: 15
V gene: TRBV7-8
J gene: TRBJ2-1
CDR3 DNA: TGTGCCAGCACCGTTTCGGGGGATGTCTACAATGAGCAGTTCTTC
CDR3 protein: CASTVSGDVYNEQFF

clone size: few
D gene: NA
CDR3 length: 15
V gene: TRBV29-1
J gene: TRBJ2-1
CDR3 DNA: TGCAGCGTTGTCCCTATGGCCCTACCGAACAATGAGCAGTTCTTC
CDR3 protein: CSVVPMALPNNEQFF

clone size: NA
D gene: TRBD2
CDR3 length: 16
V gene: TRBV4-3
J gene: TRBJ2-7
CDR3 DNA: TGCGCCAGCAGCCAAGCGGCTAGCGGGGGCTACAATGAGCAGTACTTC
CDR3 protein: CASSQAASGGYNEQYF

clone size: NA
D gene: NA
CDR3 length: 14
V gene: TRBV6-5
J gene: TRBJ2-1
CDR3 DNA: TGTGCCAGCAGCCGAAGTTACCCTAACAATGAGCAGTTCTTC
CDR3 protein: CASSRSYPNNEQFF

clone size: NA
D gene: TRBD1
CDR3 length: 16
V gene: TRBV5-1
J gene: TRBJ2-7
CDR3 DNA: TGCGCCAGCAGCTTAGACTCGGGACAGGGGGCCCACGAGCAGTACTTC
CDR3 protein: CASSLDSGQGAHEQYF

clone size: NA
D gene: TRBD1
CDR3 length: 15
V gene: TRBV20-1
J gene: TRBJ1-2
CDR3 DNA: TGCAGTGCTAGTCTGACCGGGACAGGGCATTCGGGCTACACCTTC
CDR3 protein: CSASLTGTGHSGYTF

clone size: NA
D gene: NA
CDR3 length: 12
V gene: TRBV3-1
J gene: TRBJ1-4
CDR3 DNA: TGTGCCAGCAGCCAAGGGGATGAAAAACTGTTTTTT
CDR3 protein: CASSQGDEKLFF